The rows below give T cell receptor beta chains drawn from one sample of a study of cytomegalovirus exposure and HLA in healthy donors. Method: immunoSEQ multiplex PCR; TCRdb's copy keeps in-frame clones and lacks some. The data contain tens of thousands of clones, around 78% of them singletons. Sequenced sample: PBMCs. Receptors were obtained from a middle-aged man in good health and CMV-seronegative. Each CDR3 is given with its conserved first and last residue. A D gene is named only where the DNA matches it firmly. Not every row has a clone size; where given, it reads once, few, many or a size class.

CDR3 protein,CDR3 DNA,V gene,D gene,clone size,J gene
CASSQGREVDEQYF,TGCGCCAGCAGCCAAGGCAGGGAGGTCGACGAGCAGTACTTC,TRBV4-1,-,-,TRBJ2-7
CASSFAGRESNYGYTF,TGCGCCAGCAGCTTTGCGGGACGGGAATCTAACTATGGCTACACCTTC,TRBV5-1,-,-,TRBJ1-2
CASIRQGSTEAFF,TGTGCCAGCATACGACAGGGGTCGACTGAAGCTTTCTTT,TRBV2,TRBD1,-,TRBJ1-1
CASSFLAAVTNTGELFF,TGTGCCAGCAGCTTTTTAGCGGCCGTTACGAACACCGGGGAGCTGTTTTTT,TRBV9,-,-,TRBJ2-2
CASSPGLGGNNEQFF,TGCGCCAGCAGCCCGGGTTTAGGGGGCAACAATGAGCAGTTCTTC,TRBV5-1,TRBD1,-,TRBJ2-1
CAWSDKRNYGYTF,TGTGCCTGGAGTGATAAGAGGAACTATGGCTACACCTTC,TRBV30,-,-,TRBJ1-2
CAISELEGAGRGYGYTF,TGTGCCATCAGTGAACTGGAGGGGGCAGGGCGCGGCTATGGCTACACCTTC,TRBV10-3,TRBD1,-,TRBJ1-2
CAWSTGTSSGNTIYF,TGTGCCTGGAGTACAGGGACCAGCTCTGGAAACACCATATATTTT,TRBV30,-,-,TRBJ1-3
CASSPALAGGQTGELFF,TGCGCCAGCAGCCCCGCCTTAGCGGGAGGTCAGACCGGGGAGCTGTTTTTT,TRBV5-1,TRBD2,few,TRBJ2-2
CASTSHYSGELFF,TGCGCCAGCACGTCCCATTACTCCGGGGAGCTGTTTTTT,TRBV10-1,-,-,TRBJ2-2
CASSLRQGSNQPQHF,TGTGCCAGCAGCCTAAGACAGGGCTCAAATCAGCCCCAGCATTTT,TRBV7-2,TRBD1,-,TRBJ1-5
CASSVLGGGYTF,TGTGCCAGCAGCGTACTAGGAGGTGGCTACACCTTC,TRBV9,-,-,TRBJ1-2
CASSLSGQGNYGYTF,TGTGCCAGCAGTTTATCGGGACAGGGCAACTATGGCTACACCTTC,TRBV27,TRBD1,-,TRBJ1-2
CSVGQNTEAFF,TGCAGCGTTGGACAGAACACTGAAGCTTTCTTT,TRBV29-1,-,few,TRBJ1-1
CASSGKITTRGETQYF,TGTGCCAGCAGCGGAAAAATAACGACTAGAGGAGAGACCCAGTACTTC,TRBV9,-,-,TRBJ2-5
CASREGSQGTQYF,TGTGCCAGCAGGGAGGGGAGCCAAGGGACCCAGTACTTC,TRBV2,-,-,TRBJ2-5
CASSDSGNEQFF,TGTGCCAGCAGTGATTCGGGCAATGAGCAGTTCTTC,TRBV6-4,-,-,TRBJ2-1
CASSTQLNTEAFF,TGTGCCAGCAGCACCCAGTTGAACACTGAAGCTTTCTTT,TRBV9,-,-,TRBJ1-1
CASSGGATDTQYF,TGTGCCAGCAGCGGAGGTGCGACAGATACGCAGTATTTT,TRBV7-3,-,-,TRBJ2-3
CASRQQGAIYGYTF,TGTGCCAGCAGACAACAGGGGGCGATTTATGGCTACACCTTC,TRBV28,TRBD1,-,TRBJ1-2
CASSLGGPGTGRGTF,TGTGCCAGCAGCTTGGGGGGTCCCGGGACAGGGAGAGGCACCTTC,TRBV5-4,TRBD1,-,TRBJ1-2
CASSPPGRVLVAFF,TGTGCCAGCTCACCACCAGGCAGGGTCCTAGTGGCTTTCTTT,TRBV18,-,-,TRBJ1-1
CASSPGGSSYNSPLHF,TGTGCCAGCTCACCTGGAGGGAGCTCCTATAATTCACCCCTCCACTTT,TRBV18,-,-,TRBJ1-6
CASSLGGFGETQYF,TGTGCCAGCAGTTTAGGTGGATTCGGGGAGACCCAGTACTTC,TRBV6-5,-,few,TRBJ2-5
CASSLDPGFTYNEQFF,TGTGCCAGCAGCTTAGATCCAGGTTTTACCTACAATGAGCAGTTCTTC,TRBV11-2,-,-,TRBJ2-1
CSVLTGGRSSYEQYF,TGCAGCGTCCTGACAGGGGGAAGAAGCTCCTACGAGCAGTACTTC,TRBV29-1,TRBD1,-,TRBJ2-7
CPPFRTGGMNTEAFF,TGTCCCCCTTTTCGCACAGGGGGTATGAACACTGAAGCTTTCTTT,TRBV27,TRBD1,-,TRBJ1-1
CASSKPGSAHEQFF,TGTGCCAGTAGTAAACCAGGGTCGGCCCATGAGCAGTTCTTC,TRBV19,-,few,TRBJ2-1
CASSLTGDSYNEQFF,TGTGCCAGCAGCCTCACAGGGGATTCCTACAATGAGCAGTTCTTC,TRBV9,TRBD1,-,TRBJ2-1
CASSPIQGRDTEAFF,TGTGCCAGCAGCCCCATACAGGGAAGGGACACTGAAGCTTTCTTT,TRBV7-9,-,-,TRBJ1-1
CASSLAGTSNYEQYF,TGTGCCAGCAGTCTGGCCGGGACTTCAAACTACGAGCAGTACTTC,TRBV2,-,-,TRBJ2-7
CASSSLQGASTEAFF,TGTGCCAGCAGCTCCCTACAGGGGGCAAGCACTGAAGCTTTCTTT,TRBV13,TRBD1,-,TRBJ1-1
CASSVISSGNTEAFF,TGTGCCAGCAGCGTAATAAGTAGTGGGAACACTGAAGCTTTCTTT,TRBV9,-,-,TRBJ1-1
CAWSVRVGRGTEAFF,TGTGCCTGGAGTGTAAGAGTCGGTCGGGGAACAGAAGCTTTCTTT,TRBV30,-,-,TRBJ1-1
CASSLAAGVAQPQHF,TGTGCCAGCAGCTTAGCCGCAGGGGTCGCGCAGCCCCAGCATTTT,TRBV7-8,-,-,TRBJ1-5
CASSSGQVYNEQFF,TGTGCCAGCAGTTCAGGACAGGTATACAATGAGCAGTTCTTC,TRBV7-3,TRBD1,-,TRBJ2-1
CASSENLRYGYTF,TGTGCCAGCAGTGAGAACTTGCGCTATGGCTACACCTTC,TRBV2,-,-,TRBJ1-2
CASRAGTGNQPQHF,TGCGCCAGCAGAGCTGGGACAGGGAATCAGCCCCAGCATTTT,TRBV10-2,TRBD1,-,TRBJ1-5
CASRLGTFGAYEQYF,TGTGCCAGCAGGTTAGGTACTTTTGGAGCCTACGAGCAGTACTTC,TRBV28,-,-,TRBJ2-7
CASSQGSSGKGETQYF,TGCGCCAGCAGCCAGGGGTCTAGCGGGAAGGGGGAGACCCAGTACTTC,TRBV5-1,TRBD2,-,TRBJ2-5
CASSFGLAQNTGELFF,TGTGCCAGCAGCTTTGGTCTAGCTCAAAACACCGGGGAGCTGTTTTTT,TRBV5-4,-,-,TRBJ2-2
CASSTGGTGGSPLHF,TGTGCCAGTAGTACAGGGGGGACAGGAGGATCACCCCTCCACTTT,TRBV19,TRBD1,-,TRBJ1-6